A single sample gave rise to the 18 T cell receptor beta chains below, sequenced in a study of neoadjuvant anti-PD-1 for oral cavity cancer. As for time point: after neoadjuvant nivolumab, at surgical resection. Produced via immunoSEQ multiplex PCR; TCRdb's table is partial and in-frame only. This repertoire shows over 25,000 clones, about 77% found once; its top ten account for 3% to 4%. Sequencing used PBMCs, obtained after nivolumab (anti-PD-1) treatment. All receptors derive from a person aged 40 to 85 with oral cavity squamous cell carcinoma.

The chain links TRBV9 to TRBJ1-5; TRBD1 aligns across 7 bases. The CDR3 is 15 amino acids. Germline values: CDR1 SGDLS, CDR2 YYNGEE. V gave up 3 bases and J gave up 0 bases; unmatched junction bases: 3. CDR3 in DNA: TGTGCCAGCAGCGAAGGGACAGATAGCAATCAGCCCCAGCATTTT. Amino acid sequence: CASSEGTDSNQPQHF.

This chain connects TRBV6-6 to TRBJ2-5; 7 bases are a match to TRBD2. This CDR3 is 16 amino acids long. Germline-derived CDR1 and CDR2 are MNHNY and SVGAGI (reference sequence). V lost 3 bases, J lost 4 bases, and 11 bases stayed unmatched. CDR3 coding DNA: TGTGCCAGCAGTTATGGGTTACTAGCGATGGGAGAGACCCAGTACTTC. It yields the protein CASSYGLLAMGETQYF.

The chain carries TRBV25-1 and TRBJ2-1, with TRBD1 as a possible D gene (6 bases). The V end lost 3 bases, the J end lost 2 bases, and 11 bases lay between the germline ends. This CDR3 comprises 15 residues. Germline V lookup: CDR1 MGHDK, CDR2 SYGVNS. CDR3 nucleotide sequence: TGTGCCAGCAGTGACGGACAGAAACCCTACAATGAGCAGTTCTTC. As protein: CASSDGQKPYNEQFF.

J is TRBJ2-7 and V is TRBV29-1; D gene uncertain. V gave up 5 bases and J gave up 4 bases, with 15 bases separating them. The CDR3 runs to 13 residues. The germline gives CDR1 SQVTM, CDR2 ANQGSEA. CDR3 nucleotide sequence: TGCAGCGTTATAACCGGGCCCCAATACGAGCAGTACTTC. The encoded protein is CSVITGPQYEQYF.

The rearrangement joins TRBV7-2 to TRBJ2-2, with a tentative D call TRBD2 (5 bases). V was pared by 1 base and J by 5 bases, with 17 bases between. The CDR3 contains 17 residues. Germline V gene lookup returns CDR1 SGHTA and CDR2 FQGNSA. The CDR3: CASSLGAEARGTGELFF. For the CDR3, the DNA is TGTGCCAGCAGCTTAGGGGCAGAAGCCCGGGGAACCGGGGAGCTGTTTTTT.

The rearrangement joins TRBV28 to TRBJ2-1; weak D call: TRBD1 (5 bases). Germline V gene data show CDR1 as MDHEN and CDR2 as SYDVKM. Between the trimmed V and J ends, which lost 6 bases and 6 bases, there was a span of 15 bases. This CDR3 has 14 residues. Here the CDR3 reads CASRTGYGSNEQFF. CDR3 nucleotide sequence: TGTGCCAGCAGAACAGGCTATGGTAGCAATGAGCAGTTCTTC. Supplemented by reference TRBV28 and TRBJ2-1, the full variable domain reads DVKVTQSSRYLVKRTGEKVFLECVQDMDHENMFWYRQDPGLGLRLIYFSYDVKMKEKGDIPEGYSVSREKKERFSLILESASTNQTSMYLCASRTGYGSNEQFFGPGTRLTVL.

In its sample, this clone was seen once. The genes are TRBV11-3 and TRBJ2-2; no reliable D call. This CDR3 contains 13 residues. V lost 3 bases and J lost 3, with 5 bases in between. CDR1 is SGHNT and CDR2 is YENEEA in the germline V gene. This chain's CDR3 is CASSFQDTGELFF. CDR3 in DNA: TGTGCCAGCAGCTTCCAGGACACCGGGGAGCTGTTTTTT.

The rearrangement links TRBV2 to TRBJ2-2; 8 nucleotides align to TRBD2. Germline lookup yields CDR1 SNHLY and CDR2 FYNNEI. This CDR3 comprises 15 residues. With V trimmed by 5 bases and J by 4 bases, 6 bases remained unmatched. CDR3 DNA sequence: TGTGCCAGCAGTACTACGGGGGGGCCCACCGGGGAGCTGTTTTTT. It is translated as CASSTTGGPTGELFF.

The chain is built from TRBV4-2 and TRBJ1-3, with 8 bases aligning to TRBD1. Germline values: CDR1 LGHNA, CDR2 YNFKEQ. The junction had 7 bases not matched to a gene; V was cut back by 4 bases and J by 2 bases. The CDR3 has 16 residues. CDR3 sequence: CASSRRTGGTGNTIYF. CDR3 sequence (DNA): TGTGCCAGCAGCCGTCGTACAGGGGGAACTGGAAACACCATATATTTT.

The CDR3 protein is CASSVDGGSGNTIYF. The CDR3 nucleotides are TGTGCCAGCAGCGTAGATGGGGGCTCTGGAAACACCATATATTTT. V is TRBV9 and J is TRBJ1-3; tentatively, D is TRBD1 (5 bases). Germline V gene sequence: CDR1 SGDLS, CDR2 YYNGEE. The CDR3 extends over 15 amino acids. V gave up 0 bases and J gave up 0 bases, with 7 bases separating them.

This clone has a handful of counts. CDR3: CATTRQGADNEQFF. As DNA, the CDR3 is TGTGCCACCACCCGACAGGGGGCGGACAATGAGCAGTTCTTC. V is TRBV10-3 and J is TRBJ2-1, with 10 bases aligning to TRBD1. Losses at the gene ends were 10 bases for V and 5 bases for J; bases not matched to a gene: 8. The CDR3 totals 14 residues. CDR1 and CDR2 (germline): ENHRY, SYGVKD.

This chain uses TRBV28 with TRBJ2-7, with 7 positions matching TRBD2. CDR1 and CDR2 (germline): MDHEN, SYDVKM. J gave up 2 bases and V 2 bases, and 12 bases lay outside the gene matches. The CDR3 covers 17 residues. CDR3 amino acids: CASSLRGDFEWTYEQYF. In nucleotides, the CDR3 is TGTGCCAGCAGTTTACGGGGGGACTTTGAATGGACCTACGAGCAGTACTTC.

V is TRBV4-3 and J is TRBJ2-7; D is possibly TRBD1 (7 bases). This CDR3 contains 18 residues. The germline V and J ends were trimmed by 0 bases and 0 bases, with 18 bases remaining between them. Per the germline V gene, CDR1 is LGHNA and CDR2 is YSLEER. In nucleotides, the CDR3 is TGCGCCAGCAGCCAAGATCTTGGCCCAGGGGGGTCCTCCTACGAGCAGTACTTC. It codes for CASSQDLGPGGSSYEQYF.

The chain recombines TRBV9 with TRBJ2-2, with 9 bases identical to TRBD1. V lost 0 bases, J lost 7 bases, and 4 bases stayed unmatched. The CDR3 extends over 15 amino acids. From germline, CDR1 is SGDLS and CDR2 YYNGEE. The CDR3 coding sequence is TGTGCCAGCAGCGTAGTGGGACAGGGTGTCGGGGAGCTGTTTTTT. This codes for CASSVVGQGVGELFF.

CDR3 sequence: CASSLAGWWYEQYF. The DNA of the CDR3 is TGTGCCAGCAGCCTTGCAGGGTGGTGGTACGAGCAGTACTTC. V is TRBV27 and J is TRBJ2-7; a possible D gene is TRBD1 (5 bases). Germline V gives CDR1 MNHEY, CDR2 SMNVEV (reference sequence). The length of the CDR3 is 14 residues. V was clipped by 6 bases and J by 4 bases, with 16 bases between them.

This rearrangement joins TRBV6-1 to TRBJ1-4, with D tentatively TRBD1 (5 bases). CDR3 length: 14 residues. Trimming removed 5 bases from V and 5 bases from J, with 12 bases in between. Germline V gene lookup returns CDR1 MNHNS and CDR2 SASEGT. CDR3 in amino acids: CASSPQGSNEKLFF. The DNA of the CDR3 is TGTGCCAGCAGTCCCCAGGGTTCAAATGAAAAACTGTTTTTT.

This clone was counted only a few times. V gene TRBV11-2 combines with J gene TRBJ1-2; possibly TRBD1 for D (6 bases). The CDR3 runs to 12 residues. V was pared by 0 bases and J by 10 bases, with 9 bases between. Per the germline V gene, CDR1 is SGHAT and CDR2 is FQNNGV. As DNA, the CDR3 is TGTGCCAGCAGCTTAGACAACAGGGTCTACACCTTC. The encoded protein is CASSLDNRVYTF.

CDR3 sequence reads: CASSSLIVGGYTF. The CDR3, as DNA: TGTGCCAGCAGCTCCCTAATTGTGGGTGGCTACACCTTC. The chain recombines TRBV7-2 with TRBJ1-2; no definite D call. The V gene lost 4 bases and the J gene lost 7 bases, with 13 bases spanning the gap. CDR1 is SGHTA and CDR2 is FQGNSA in the germline V gene. This CDR3 has 13 residues.